This paragraph covers one T cell receptor (beta chain) sequence. Its specificity is not known. Germline CDR1 reads KGHSH; CDR2 reads LQKENI. The CDR3 runs 18 residues. Unmatched junction bases numbered 7, after V lost 2 bases and J lost 4 bases. This sample stems from a study of T cells in localized non-small cell lung cancer. TCRdb's copy holds only in-frame clones and misses some; the assay was immunoSEQ multiplex PCR. Among tens of thousands of clones, around 90% were seen once, and the ten largest hold roughly 20%. Study-wide points: Adjacent lung had a median roughly 61 of the 100 largest tumor clones. Maximal T cell clonality occurred in uninvolved adjacent lung, with tumor ranking below it. Heterogeneity remains possible, as sequencing covered one tumor region only. Patients showing higher blood T cell density tended to see longer overall survival.

The chain links TRBV18 to TRBJ2-3, with 15 bases that match TRBD2. This specimen consisted of peripheral blood, obtained before any cancer treatment. The receptor's source is a man aged 40 to 75 with stage I squamous cell lung carcinoma. CDR3 DNA: TGTGCCAGCTCACCAGAATGGACTAGCGGGGGGGCGCCAGATACGCAGTATTTT. Its protein is CASSPEWTSGGAPDTQYF.